This T cell receptor (beta chain) was sequenced during a study of blood T cell repertoires in COVID-19 (dated by TCRdb to about 2020). About the investigation overall: The collaborator samples originated in the United States, Italy and Spain and spanned the acute and convalescent phases of COVID-19. The samples were drawn from the first 160 participants of the ongoing ImmuneRACE study and from some 1,300 subjects provided by 6 global collaborators. A freely available public database, intended as a resource for researchers studying the immune response to SARS-CoV-2, is where the repertoires were released. Subjects who had been exposed to COVID-19, were actively infected with it, or had recovered from it provided the deeply sampled blood TCRbeta repertoires that made up the dataset. A de-identified subject ID, COVID-19 status, age in years and sex were almost always included in the sample metadata. HLA class I and class II types, where available, came from metadata supplied by the sample provider rather than from assay-based typing. The prospective study material was composed of cDNA or gDNA derived from T cells, B-cell-depleted T cells, or PBMCs.

Results the study describes overall, beyond this receptor: The amount of clinical and demographic metadata varied by source and participant and was provided uncurated.

TCRbeta CDR3 regions were amplified from genomic DNA using the immunoSEQ Assay, a bias-controlled multiplex PCR. As for the authors' bioinformatics: Nucleated cell counts per sample were estimated from amplification of reference gene primers within the assay. To quantify the absolute abundance of each unique TCRbeta CDR3 rearrangement, sequence reads were collapsed and filtered. For each sample, productive Simpson clonality was calculated as the square root of Simpson's diversity index across productive rearrangements. TCRdb obtained this table from immuneACCESS and retained in-frame rearrangements with V and J assigned. These tables miss some clones; where compared with another copy, unresolved V genes account for less than half of the shortfall, and the remainder is unexplained. V and J calls and clone size are given by that table; D and trimming were obtained from the DNA. The sample contains 200,000 or so clones, 90% to 95% of them found a single time. Clones ranked in the top ten supply around 0.84% of the sample.

One collaborating source in Seattle enrolled patients while the patients were actively infected and followed the patients over time throughout the course of disease. Each collaborating institution followed its own protocols to collect whole blood in K2EDTA tubes. Collaborator samples were shipped for TCRbeta analysis as frozen whole blood, isolated PBMCs, or DNA extracted from either sample type. As regards this clone: Its recognized antigen is unknown. Qualities for individual bases were not recorded, and no much larger clone is one base off.

Cut back by 1 base and 2 bases, the V and J ends lie 6 bases apart. The cysteine opens and the phenylalanine closes a CDR3 of 14 amino acids. CDR3 DNA only is kept here, 42 bases in frame from base 1. Looking up the germline V gene (reference sequence) yields CDR1 SEHNR and CDR2 FQNEAQ. In this chain, TRBV7-9 is recombined with TRBJ2-1; the D gene is perhaps TRBD1, on 5 matching bases. Sequencing was done on a sample of peripheral blood. This clonotype originated in a man aged 60 to 75 with COVID-19, enrolled during active disease. The DNA sequence is as follows: TGTGCCAGCAGCTTAGGACAGACCTACAATGAGCAGTTCTTC. Its translation is CASSLGQTYNEQFF.